This TCR beta chain derives from a study of siplizumab effects on memory and regulatory T cells. Overall study findings and caveats: Alloreactive sequences tracing back to unstimulated CD4+ memory cells fell significantly with siplizumab. The authors mapped only a minor fraction of alloreactive clones to unstimulated subsets.

Roughly 10^5 TCR templates underwent assay in each sample. Repertoires were generated with immunoSEQ multiplex PCR, while TCRdb's copy carries only in-frame clones and drops some. The sample includes tens of thousands of clones, more than 75% of them seen just once. Regarding this clone: Its antigen remains unidentified.

Naive, memory, effector memory and TEMRA subsets that were unstimulated underwent sequencing in three donor pairs. From germline, CDR1 is LNHDA and CDR2 SQIVND (reference sequence). V was clipped by 6 bases and J by 3 bases; unmatched bases: 5. The CDR3 runs 14 residues. The TCR sequence derives from a human donor in good health. Specimen: naive CD8+ T cells sorted from blood. The rearrangement links TRBV19 to TRBJ1-5; 7 bases are shared with TRBD1. The CDR3 loop reads CASSPTGTNQPQHF. DNA of the CDR3: TGTGCCAGTAGCCCGACAGGGACCAATCAGCCCCAGCATTTT.